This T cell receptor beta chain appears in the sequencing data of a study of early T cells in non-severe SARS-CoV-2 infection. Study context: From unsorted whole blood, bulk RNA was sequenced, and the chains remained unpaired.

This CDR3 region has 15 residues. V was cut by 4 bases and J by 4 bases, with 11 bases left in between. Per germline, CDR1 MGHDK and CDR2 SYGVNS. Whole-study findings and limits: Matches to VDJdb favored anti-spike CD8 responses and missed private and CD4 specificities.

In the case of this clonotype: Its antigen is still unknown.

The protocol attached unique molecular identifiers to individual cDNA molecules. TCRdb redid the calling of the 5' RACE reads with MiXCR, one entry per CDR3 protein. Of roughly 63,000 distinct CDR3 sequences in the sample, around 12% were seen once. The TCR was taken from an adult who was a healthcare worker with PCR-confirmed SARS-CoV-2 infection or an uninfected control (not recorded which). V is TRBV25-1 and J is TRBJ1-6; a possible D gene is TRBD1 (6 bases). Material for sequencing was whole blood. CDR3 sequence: CASSGLTGYNSPLHF. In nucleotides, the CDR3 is TGTGCCAGCAGTGGTTTGACAGGTTATAATTCACCCCTCCACTTT.